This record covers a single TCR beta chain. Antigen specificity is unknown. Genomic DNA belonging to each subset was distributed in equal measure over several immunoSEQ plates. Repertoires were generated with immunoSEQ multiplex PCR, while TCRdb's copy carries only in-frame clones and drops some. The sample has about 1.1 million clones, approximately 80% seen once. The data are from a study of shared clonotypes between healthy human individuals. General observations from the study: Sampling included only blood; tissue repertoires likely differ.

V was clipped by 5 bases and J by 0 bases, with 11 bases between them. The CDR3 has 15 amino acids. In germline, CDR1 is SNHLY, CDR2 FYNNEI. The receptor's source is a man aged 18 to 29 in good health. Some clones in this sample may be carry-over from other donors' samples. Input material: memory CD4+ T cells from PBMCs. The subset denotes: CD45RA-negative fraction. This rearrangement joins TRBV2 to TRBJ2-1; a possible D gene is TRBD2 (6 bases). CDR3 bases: TGTGCCAGCAGTCGGGAGAAGAGCTCCTACAATGAGCAGTTCTTC. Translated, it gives CASSREKSSYNEQFF.